This paragraph covers one T cell receptor (beta chain) sequence. Its matching antigen is unknown. The data derive from a study of identical twins. General study results and limits: Diverse VJ usage suggested most zero-insertion clonotypes were not invariant T cells. Memory repertoires lacked the insertion deficit that abundant cord blood beta clonotypes showed. Twin sharing of out-of-frame TCR alpha was underestimated by models in monozygotic pairs.

CDR3 size: 13 residues. Looked up from germline, CDR1 is MNHNS and CDR2 is SASEGT. V was shortened by 6 bases and J by 3 bases, with 9 bases between the two germline ends. Unique molecular identifiers were in the cDNA, with template-switch universal primer binding. Via MiXCR, TCRdb re-called the 5' RACE reads, giving one row per CDR3 protein. The data contain about 890,000 distinct CDR3 sequences, 9% to 15% of them singletons. In addition, the sample was reused for a study of yellow fever vaccine responses in identical twins.

Sequencing was done on a sample of PBMCs. The chain is built from TRBV6-1 and TRBJ2-1; D gene uncertain. The TCR originated in a woman between 18 and 30 years old in good health. The CDR3: CASRKSSYNEQFF. The CDR3 nucleotides read TGTGCCAGCAGAAAGAGCAGCTACAATGAGCAGTTCTTC.